The clone carrying this TCR beta chain was seen just once. As yet, its antigen is unknown. V shed 3 bases and J shed 1 base, with 11 bases lying between them. CDR1 is SGHRS and CDR2 is YFSETQ in the germline V gene. The CDR3 consists of 14 residues. It was with 60 Vbeta and 13 Jbeta primers that the PCR ran. Produced via immunoSEQ multiplex PCR; TCRdb's table is partial and in-frame only. The profile shows roughly 93,000 clones, 65% to 80% of them singletons. These data come from a study of cytomegalovirus exposure and HLA in healthy donors. Findings of the study overall: A link between a missense DCLRE1C variant and TCR beta V- and J-gene trimming emerged from a later analysis. Accounts indicate the classifier identified cytomegalovirus status with strong specificity and sensitivity. A previous analysis found most TCR beta V segments productive roughly 87% or roughly 30% of the time. Most TCR sequences were rare, but some public TCRs occurred in many donors.

The specimen sequenced was PBMCs. The clonotype originates from a human donor in good health. This rearrangement joins TRBV5-1 to TRBJ2-7; D is undetermined. CDR3 sequence (DNA): TGCGCCAGCAGCTCATACAGCCTTTCCTACGAGCAGTACTTC. This translates into CASSSYSLSYEQYF.